This T cell receptor (beta chain) emerged from a study of blood T cell repertoires in COVID-19. Study information: COVID-19 samples from acute and convalescent phases originated in the United States, Italy and Spain. Sources were T cells, B-cell-depleted T cells, or PBMCs; the material itself was cDNA or gDNA.

Libraries were prepared by immunoSEQ multiplex PCR; TCRdb keeps only in-frame clonotypes and omits some of them. Among about 200,000 clones listed, roughly 86% were seen once. The CDR3 extends over 11 amino acids. Germline loops: CDR1 MNHEY, CDR2 SVGEGT. V lost 2 bases, J lost 10 bases, and 3 bases lay in between. This sequence was found in a middle-aged man with acute COVID-19. Source material: PBMCs or T cells enriched from blood (not recorded which). This sequence joins TRBV6-2 or TRBV6-3 and TRBJ1-6; no definite D call. The CDR3 DNA reads TGTGCCAGCAGTTACGGCTCACCCCTCCACTTT. It is translated as CASSYGSPLHF.